These T cell receptor beta chains were read from a single sample in a study of Graves' ophthalmopathy and Graves' hyperthyroidism. TCRdb called the multiplex PCR reads again in MiXCR, with one record for every CDR3 protein. The sample holds 400,000 or so distinct CDR3 sequences, about 17% seen once. Specimen: peripheral blood. The receptors were gathered from an adult woman with stable Graves' hyperthyroidism. The CDR3 runs from the conserved cysteine through the conserved F or W.

V	J	CDR3
TRBV11-2	TRBJ2-7	CASSLIGYRWREQYF
TRBV7-9	TRBJ2-7	CARGAEASGSSYEQYF
TRBV2	TRBJ1-6	CASRNLSSYNSPLHF
TRBV29-1	TRBJ1-1	CSVAGTSNTEAFF
TRBV28	TRBJ2-7	CASFSLTGTGNYEQYF
TRBV9	TRBJ1-2	CASSPQGAYGYTF
TRBV13	TRBJ2-2	CASRIAGRTGELLF
TRBV5-4	TRBJ2-2	CASSWNPGQGRTGELFF
TRBV27	TRBJ2-7	CASSSGAAYEQYF
TRBV12-5	TRBJ1-5	CASGPGGQPQHF
TRBV10-3	TRBJ2-1	CAISDRVGDSREPNNEQFF
TRBV11-2	TRBJ2-7	CASSLEASGATYEQYF
TRBV3-1	TRBJ2-7	CASSQEAGSSAYEQYF
TRBV20-1	TRBJ2-7	CSASPFTGKGIYEQYF
TRBV6-2/TRBV6-3	TRBJ2-7	CASRDYTYEQYF
TRBV3-1	TRBJ1-2	CASSTRSATGAPDGYGYTF
TRBV6-2/TRBV6-3	TRBJ2-7	CASTPGPLDEQYF
TRBV19	TRBJ2-2	CASNEGLAGGPYTGELFF
TRBV30	TRBJ1-2	CAWISWEGRDRRYGYTF
TRBV7-2	TRBJ2-7	CASSFKGGPHYEQYF
TRBV4-1	TRBJ2-7	CASSHTAPSGQYF
TRBV28	TRBJ2-7	CASSFYNYPSGAYEQYF
TRBV11-1	TRBJ2-7	CASSFSVRGDRDRYYEQYF
TRBV3-1	TRBJ1-1	CASSLGASSTEAFF
TRBV19	TRBJ2-7	CASSIGGPYYEQYF
TRBV12-3/TRBV12-4	TRBJ2-1	CASSSGTRFEQFF
TRBV11-2	TRBJ1-2	CASSLESRAGKGYTF
TRBV7-2	TRBJ1-1	CASRRRDTDFPAFF
TRBV20-1	TRBJ2-7	CSAASGASPSYEQYF
TRBV24-1	TRBJ2-5	CAMPGQAAETQYF
TRBV28	TRBJ2-7	CASSNWVYEQYF
TRBV27	TRBJ2-2	CASRQLAGGPGELFF
TRBV6-2/TRBV6-3	TRBJ2-7	CASSYSLVSGSYEQYF
TRBV12-3/TRBV12-4	TRBJ2-2	CASSFRNAGELFF
TRBV6-5	TRBJ2-7	CASSYSASRSYEQYF
TRBV20-1	TRBJ1-1	CSACPTLNTEAFF
TRBV9	TRBJ2-5	CASSQGQGSQETQYF
TRBV2	TRBJ2-5	CASSTGVQETQYF
TRBV5-1	TRBJ2-5	CASSLRALGETQYF
TRBV7-2	TRBJ1-5	CASSGRGFSNQPQHF
TRBV2	TRBJ2-4	CASSDDASALAKNIKYF
TRBV12-5	TRBJ2-2	CASGTPTGSTGELFF
TRBV2	TRBJ2-7	CASSDGLRGSGEQYF
TRBV12-3/TRBV12-4	TRBJ1-2	CASSFGQGARGYTF
TRBV7-2	TRBJ1-6	CASSQDRNSPLHF
TRBV9	TRBJ1-3	CASSVEGGGNTIYF
TRBV12-3/TRBV12-4	TRBJ2-5	CASQTGLGLTQYF
TRBV6-1	TRBJ2-7	CASSEQRERGEQYF
TRBV7-2	TRBJ2-2	CASSLGLAGTGELFF
TRBV12-3/TRBV12-4	TRBJ2-5	CASSSSLAKQETQYF
TRBV2	TRBJ2-2	CASRLTAGAGELFF